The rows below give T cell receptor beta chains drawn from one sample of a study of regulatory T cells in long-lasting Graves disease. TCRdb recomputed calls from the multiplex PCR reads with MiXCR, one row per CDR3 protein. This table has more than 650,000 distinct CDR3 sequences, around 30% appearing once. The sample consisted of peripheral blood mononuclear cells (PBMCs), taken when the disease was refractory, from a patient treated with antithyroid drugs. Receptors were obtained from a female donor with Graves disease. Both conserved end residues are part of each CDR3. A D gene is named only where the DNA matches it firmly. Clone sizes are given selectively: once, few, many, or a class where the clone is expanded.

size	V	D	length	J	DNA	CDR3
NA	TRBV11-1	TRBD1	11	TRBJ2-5	TGTGCCAGCAGCCGACAGGGGACCCAGTACTTC	CASSRQGTQYF
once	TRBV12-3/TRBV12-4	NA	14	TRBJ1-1	TGTGCCAGCACCAAAAAGCAGGGCCCCTCTGAAGCTTTCTTT	CASTKKQGPSEAFF
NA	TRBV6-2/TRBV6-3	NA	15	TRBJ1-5	TGTGCCACCTCTTTGGACAGCGATAGCAATCAGCCCCAGCATTTT	CATSLDSDSNQPQHF
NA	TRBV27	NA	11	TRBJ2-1	TGTGCCAGCAGTTTATTGGATGAGCAGTTCTTC	CASSLLDEQFF
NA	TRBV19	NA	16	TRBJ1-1	TGTGCCAGTAGTATGACGGGGGGACCATTGAACACTGAAGCTTTCTTT	CASSMTGGPLNTEAFF
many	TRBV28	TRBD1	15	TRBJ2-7	TGTGCCAGCACCTTTTGGCAGGGGGACTCCTACGAGCAGTACTTC	CASTFWQGDSYEQYF
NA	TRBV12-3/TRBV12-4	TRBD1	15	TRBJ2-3	TGTGCCAGCAGTTCCCGACAGGGGCGGAGAGATACGCAGTATTTT	CASSSRQGRRDTQYF
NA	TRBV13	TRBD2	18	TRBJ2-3	TGTGCCAGCAGCTTAGAGGCTAGCGGGACCCATAACACAGATACGCAGTATTTT	CASSLEASGTHNTDTQYF
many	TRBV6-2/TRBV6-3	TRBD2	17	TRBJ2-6	TGTGCCAGCAGTTACGGGACTAGCTCTTCTGGGGCCAACGTCCTGACTTTC	CASSYGTSSSGANVLTF
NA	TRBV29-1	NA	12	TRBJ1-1	TGCAGCGTTGAGCTATCTAACACTGAAGCTTTCTTT	CSVELSNTEAFF
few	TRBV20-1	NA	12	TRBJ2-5	TGCAGTGCTCGGGGAGTACAAGAGACCCAGTACTTC	CSARGVQETQYF
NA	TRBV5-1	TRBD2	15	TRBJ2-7	TGCGCCAGCAGCTTGGGTGCTAGCGGATCGTACGAGCAGTACTTC	CASSLGASGSYEQYF
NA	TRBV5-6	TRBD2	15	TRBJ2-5	TGTGCCAGCAGCTTGACTAGCGGGGGCCAAGAGACCCAGTACTTC	CASSLTSGGQETQYF
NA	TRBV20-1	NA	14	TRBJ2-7	TGCAGTGCAACCCAGGCAGGGTTCTCCTACGAGCAGTACTTC	CSATQAGFSYEQYF
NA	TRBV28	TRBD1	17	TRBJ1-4	TGTGCCAGCAGTTTATGGACAGGGGGCGGAACTAATGAAAAACTGTTTTTT	CASSLWTGGGTNEKLFF
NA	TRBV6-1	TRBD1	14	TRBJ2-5	TGTGCCAGCAACCCGACAGGGGGCTTGCAGACCCAGTACTTC	CASNPTGGLQTQYF